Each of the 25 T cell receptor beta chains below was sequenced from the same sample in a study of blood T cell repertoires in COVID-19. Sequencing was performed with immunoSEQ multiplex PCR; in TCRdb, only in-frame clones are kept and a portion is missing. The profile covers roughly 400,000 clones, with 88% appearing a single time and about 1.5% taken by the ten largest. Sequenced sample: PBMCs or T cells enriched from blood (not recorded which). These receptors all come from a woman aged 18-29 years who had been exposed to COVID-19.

For the CDR3, the DNA is TGTGCCAGCAGTTCGGACAGGGTGTTTGGCGAGCAGTACTTC. Its protein is CASSSDRVFGEQYF. This sequence joins TRBV28 and TRBJ2-7; TRBD1 matches at 8 bases. Losses at the gene ends were 4 bases for V and 6 bases for J; bases not matched to a gene: 8. Germline values: CDR1 MDHEN, CDR2 SYDVKM. The CDR3 has 14 residues.

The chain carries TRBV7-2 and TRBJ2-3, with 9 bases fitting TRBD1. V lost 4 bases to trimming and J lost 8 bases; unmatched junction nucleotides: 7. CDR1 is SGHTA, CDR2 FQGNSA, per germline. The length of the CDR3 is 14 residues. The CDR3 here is CASSSDRGSVTQYF. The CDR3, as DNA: TGTGCCAGCAGCTCGGACAGGGGCTCAGTTACGCAGTATTTT.

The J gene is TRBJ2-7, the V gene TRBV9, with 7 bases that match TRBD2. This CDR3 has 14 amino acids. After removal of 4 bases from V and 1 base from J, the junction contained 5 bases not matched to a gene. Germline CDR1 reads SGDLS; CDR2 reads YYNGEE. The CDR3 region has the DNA TGTGCCAGCAGCCCCCAACTAGCGTCCTACGAGCAGTACTTC. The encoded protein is CASSPQLASYEQYF.

CDR3 sequence reads: CATGPSGNTGELFF. The DNA for the CDR3 is TGTGCCACCGGACCTAGCGGTAACACCGGGGAGCTGTTTTTT. This chain links TRBV24-1 with TRBJ2-2; TRBD2 aligns across 7 bases. V was pared by 9 bases and J by 2 bases, with 5 bases of the junction left unmatched. The CDR3 runs to 14 residues. Germline V gene sequence: CDR1 KGHDR, CDR2 SFDVKD.

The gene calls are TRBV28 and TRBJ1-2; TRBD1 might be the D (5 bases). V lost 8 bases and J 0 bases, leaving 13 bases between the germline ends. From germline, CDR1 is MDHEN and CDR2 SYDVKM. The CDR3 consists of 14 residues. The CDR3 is CASLQGPPNYGYTF. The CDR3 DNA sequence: TGTGCCAGCCTCCAGGGCCCACCTAACTATGGCTACACCTTC.

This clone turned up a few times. DNA for the CDR3: TGTGCCTGGAGTGTGCGAGGACAGGCGGTAACCTACGAGCAGTACTTC. The encoded protein is CAWSVRGQAVTYEQYF. The J gene is TRBJ2-7, the V gene TRBV30, with 7 bases aligning to TRBD1. Per the germline V gene, CDR1 is GTSNPN and CDR2 is SVGIG (reference sequence). This CDR3 has 16 amino acids. J was trimmed by 2 bases and V by 0 bases; bases with no gene match: 10.

The CDR3 here is CATKAGANTGELFF. Here the CDR3 DNA reads TGTGCCACTAAAGCGGGCGCGAACACCGGGGAGCTGTTTTTT. V is TRBV10-3 and J is TRBJ2-2; D perhaps matches TRBD2 (6 bases). CDR1 is ENHRY, CDR2 SYGVKD, per germline. The CDR3 extends over 14 amino acids. Trimming pared 10 bases from V and 0 bases from J, leaving 12 bases between.

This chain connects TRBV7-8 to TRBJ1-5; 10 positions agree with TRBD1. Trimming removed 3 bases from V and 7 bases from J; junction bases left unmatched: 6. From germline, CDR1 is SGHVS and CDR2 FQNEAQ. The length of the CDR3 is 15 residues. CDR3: CASSLFMDRGQPQHF. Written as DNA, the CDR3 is TGTGCCAGCAGCTTGTTCATGGACAGGGGGCAGCCCCAGCATTTT.

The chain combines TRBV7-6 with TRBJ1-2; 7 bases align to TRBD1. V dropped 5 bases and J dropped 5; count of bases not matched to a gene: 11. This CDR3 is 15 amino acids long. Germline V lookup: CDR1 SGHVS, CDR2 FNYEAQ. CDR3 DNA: TGTGCCAGCAGCCGCCGTGAAGGGGGCATGTATGGCTACACCTTC. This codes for CASSRREGGMYGYTF.

The CDR3 reads CASSLRQGGSPLHF. The CDR3 bases are TGTGCCAGCAGCTTACGACAGGGTGGCTCACCCCTCCACTTT. This sequence joins TRBV7-2 and TRBJ1-6; 7 nucleotides line up with TRBD1. The length of the CDR3 is 14 residues. J lost 10 bases, V lost 2 bases, and 5 bases had no gene match. Germline loops: CDR1 SGHTA, CDR2 FQGNSA.

CDR3 nucleotide sequence: TGTGCCAGCAGCTCCGAAAACAGGATTGGAAAACTGTTTTTT. Protein product: CASSSENRIGKLFF. This chain joins TRBV7-9 and TRBJ1-4; tentatively, D is TRBD1 (5 bases). This CDR3 spans 14 amino acids. V lost 4 bases to trimming and J lost 10 bases, with 16 bases between them. CDR1 SEHNR and CDR2 FQNEAQ come from the germline V gene (reference sequence).

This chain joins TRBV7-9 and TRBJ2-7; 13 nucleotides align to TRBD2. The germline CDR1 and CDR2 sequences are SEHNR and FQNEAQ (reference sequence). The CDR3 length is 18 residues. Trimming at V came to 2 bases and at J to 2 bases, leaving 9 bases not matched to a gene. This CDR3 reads CASSLSVGGLAGTYEQYF. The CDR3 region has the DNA TGTGCCAGCAGCTTATCTGTGGGGGGACTAGCGGGAACCTACGAGCAGTACTTC.

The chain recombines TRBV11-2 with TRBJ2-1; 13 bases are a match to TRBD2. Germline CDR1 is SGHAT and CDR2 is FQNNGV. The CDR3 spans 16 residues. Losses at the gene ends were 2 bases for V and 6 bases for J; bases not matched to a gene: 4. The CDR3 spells CASSLPGLAGVNEQFF. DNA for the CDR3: TGTGCCAGCAGCTTACCCGGACTAGCGGGAGTCAATGAGCAGTTCTTC.

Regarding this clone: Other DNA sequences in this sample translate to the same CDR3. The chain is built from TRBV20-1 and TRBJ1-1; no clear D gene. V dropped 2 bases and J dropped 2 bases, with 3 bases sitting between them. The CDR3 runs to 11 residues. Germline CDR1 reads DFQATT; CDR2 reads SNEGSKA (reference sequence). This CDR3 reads CSARRNTEAFF. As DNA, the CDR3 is TGCAGTGCTAGACGTAACACTGAAGCTTTCTTT.

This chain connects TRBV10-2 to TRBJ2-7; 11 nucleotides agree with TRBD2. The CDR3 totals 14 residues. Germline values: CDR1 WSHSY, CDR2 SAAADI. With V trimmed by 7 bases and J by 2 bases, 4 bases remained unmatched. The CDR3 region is CASNVAGGPYEQYF. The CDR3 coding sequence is TGCGCCAGCAATGTAGCGGGAGGGCCCTACGAGCAGTACTTC.

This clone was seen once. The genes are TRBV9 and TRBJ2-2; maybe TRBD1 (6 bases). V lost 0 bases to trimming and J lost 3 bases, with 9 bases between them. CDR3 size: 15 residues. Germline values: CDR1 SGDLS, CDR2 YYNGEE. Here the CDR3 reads CASSVGGLDTGELFF. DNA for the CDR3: TGTGCCAGCAGCGTAGGGGGGCTTGACACCGGGGAGCTGTTTTTT. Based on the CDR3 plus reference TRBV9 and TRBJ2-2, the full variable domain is DSGVTQTPKHLITATGQRVTLRCSPRSGDLSVYWYQQSLDQGLQFLIQYYNGEERAKGNILERFSAQQFPDLHSELNLSSLELGDSALYFCASSVGGLDTGELFFGEGSRLTVL.

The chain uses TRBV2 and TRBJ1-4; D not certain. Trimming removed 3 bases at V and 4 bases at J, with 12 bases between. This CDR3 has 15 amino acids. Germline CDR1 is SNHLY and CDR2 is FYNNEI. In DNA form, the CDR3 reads TGTGCCAGCAGTGAGCTGCGGCTACATAATGAAAAACTGTTTTTT. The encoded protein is CASSELRLHNEKLFF.

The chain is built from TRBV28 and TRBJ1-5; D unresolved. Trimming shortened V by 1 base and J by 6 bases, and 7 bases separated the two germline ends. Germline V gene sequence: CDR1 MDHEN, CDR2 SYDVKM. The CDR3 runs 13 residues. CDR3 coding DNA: TGTGCCAGCAGTTTATTGTCTAGTCAGCCCCAGCATTTT. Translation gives CASSLLSSQPQHF.

Here the CDR3 reads CASRYRDGMNTEAFF. DNA for the CDR3: TGTGCCAGCAGATACAGGGATGGGATGAACACTGAAGCTTTCTTT. The V gene is TRBV5-4, the J gene TRBJ1-1, with D possibly TRBD1 on 6 matching bases. Trimming took 5 bases from V and 0 from J, leaving 14 bases between them. Germline values: CDR1 SGHNT, CDR2 YYREEE (reference sequence). This CDR3 contains 15 residues.

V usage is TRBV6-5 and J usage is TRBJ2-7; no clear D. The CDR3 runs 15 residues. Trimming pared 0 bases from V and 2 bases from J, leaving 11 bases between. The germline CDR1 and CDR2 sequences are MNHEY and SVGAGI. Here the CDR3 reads CASSYSIHLPYEQYF. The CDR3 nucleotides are TGTGCCAGCAGTTACTCGATACACCTTCCCTACGAGCAGTACTTC.

This chain's CDR3 is CASSLDRGPYGYTF. CDR3 nucleotide sequence: TGTGCCAGCAGTTTAGACAGGGGGCCCTATGGCTACACCTTC. This chain joins TRBV28 and TRBJ1-2; 10 positions agree with TRBD1. The CDR3 is 14 amino acids. Germline CDR1 reads MDHEN; CDR2 reads SYDVKM. The trim removed 2 bases at V and 4 bases at J, leaving 1 base unmatched.

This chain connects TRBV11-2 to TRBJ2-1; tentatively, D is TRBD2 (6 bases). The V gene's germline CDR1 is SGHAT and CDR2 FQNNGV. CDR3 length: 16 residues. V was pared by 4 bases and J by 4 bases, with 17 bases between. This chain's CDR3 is CASSSLGGKRYNEQFF. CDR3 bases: TGTGCCAGCAGCTCCCTGGGCGGGAAACGGTACAATGAGCAGTTCTTC.

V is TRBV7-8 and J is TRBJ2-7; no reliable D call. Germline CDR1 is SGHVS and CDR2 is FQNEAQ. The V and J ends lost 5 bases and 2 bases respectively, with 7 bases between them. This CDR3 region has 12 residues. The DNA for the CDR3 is TGTGCCAGCAGCCTCGTCCCCTACGAGCAGTACTTC. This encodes CASSLVPYEQYF.

The CDR3 region is CASSLTSPLETQYF. The CDR3 DNA reads TGTGCCAGCAGTTTGACTAGCCCCCTGGAGACCCAGTACTTC. The rearrangement joins TRBV28 to TRBJ2-5, with TRBD2 identical over 7 bases. V lost 3 bases, J lost 5 bases, and 6 bases stayed unmatched. There are 14 residues in the CDR3. In germline, CDR1 is MDHEN, CDR2 SYDVKM.

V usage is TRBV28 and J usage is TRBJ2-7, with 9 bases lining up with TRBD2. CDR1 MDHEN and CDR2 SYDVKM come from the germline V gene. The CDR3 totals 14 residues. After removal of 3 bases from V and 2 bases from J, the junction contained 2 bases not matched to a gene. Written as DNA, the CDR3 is TGTGCCAGCAGTTTTTCTAGCGGGACCTACGAGCAGTACTTC. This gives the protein CASSFSSGTYEQYF.